Listed below are T cell receptor beta chains from one sample, sequenced in a study of glioma-infiltrating T cells. TCRdb ran MiXCR on the multiplex PCR reads and lists one entry per CDR3 protein. The sample yields tens of thousands of distinct CDR3 sequences, around 40% seen once. Sequenced sample: glioma tissue, nonneoplastic brain tissue, or PBMCs (not recorded which). Receptor source: a human donor with low-grade glioma or glioblastoma, undergoing nonglioma brain surgery, or in good health (not recorded which). The CDR3 runs from the conserved cysteine through the conserved F or W. Fields, in order: clone size, J gene, V gene, D gene, CDR3 DNA, CDR3 protein. The D gene is left open where the match is weak. A clone size is listed for some rows: how often the clone was seen (once, few, many), or a class if it is expanded.

many,TRBJ2-7,TRBV2,TRBD2,TGTGCCAGCAGTGAAAGTAGTCTAGCGGGTCAAGTCGAGCAGTACTTC,CASSESSLAGQVEQYF
-,TRBJ2-1,TRBV6-2/TRBV6-3,TRBD1,TGTGCCAGCAGTACGGGACAGAGCTACTACAATGGGCAGTTCTTC,CASSTGQSYYNGQFF
many,TRBJ2-1,TRBV12-3/TRBV12-4,-,TGTGCCAGCAGTTTTAGAAGCGGAGTCTCCTACAATGAGCAGTTCTTC,CASSFRSGVSYNEQFF
many,TRBJ1-1,TRBV5-6,-,TGTGCCAGCAGCTTGTCTAACACTGAAGCTTTCTTT,CASSLSNTEAFF
many,TRBJ1-6,TRBV9,-,TGTGCCAGCAGCGTCGGCAGCAATTCACCCCTCCACTTT,CASSVGSNSPLHF
-,TRBJ2-3,TRBV24-1,-,TGTGCCAGCAGTGTCTCAGGAAGCACAGATACGCAGTATTTT,CASSVSGSTDTQYF
-,TRBJ1-1,TRBV14,-,TGTGCCAGCAGGCAAGCCCAGGGAGAGGGGAACACTGAAGCTTTCTTT,CASRQAQGEGNTEAFF
-,TRBJ1-5,TRBV15,-,TGTGCCACCATGCCCAGGGAGAATCAGCCCCAGCATTTT,CATMPRENQPQHF
many,TRBJ1-4,TRBV20-1,TRBD1,TGCAGTGCTAGAGAGCTACAGGGGGGAAATGAAAAACTGTTTTTT,CSARELQGGNEKLFF
-,TRBJ2-1,TRBV19,TRBD1,TGTGCAGGTAGTATAAGGCCGGGACAGGGAGGTTATGAGCAGTTCTTC,CAGSIRPGQGGYEQFF
many,TRBJ1-3,TRBV7-2,-,TGTGCCAGCAGCTTAGCCGACTCTGGAAACACCATATATTTT,CASSLADSGNTIYF
-,TRBJ2-3,TRBV29-1,-,TGCAGCGTTGAAGTTAGCCCCGGGACCCATGTACGCACAGATACGCAGTATTTT,CSVEVSPGTHVRTDTQYF
many,TRBJ1-3,TRBV28,-,TGTGCCAGCAGTTTAGTGGGATCTGGAAACACCATATATTTT,CASSLVGSGNTIYF
-,TRBJ2-2,TRBV28,TRBD1,TGTGCCAGGAGCCCACCAACTCCGGGACAGAGGACCGGGGAGCTGTTTTTT,CARSPPTPGQRTGELFF
many,TRBJ1-6,TRBV19,-,TGTGCCAGTAAATCTGGGGGACCCCTCCACTTT,CASKSGGPLHF
many,TRBJ2-2,TRBV24-1,TRBD1,TGTGCCACGGCGATAGGGACAGGCTATAACACCGGGGAGCTGTTTTTT,CATAIGTGYNTGELFF
once,TRBJ1-5,TRBV2,-,TGTGCCACCCGTGACAGCTATAGCAATAAGCCCCAGCATTTT,CATRDSYSNKPQHF
many,TRBJ2-5,TRBV7-9,-,TGTGCCAGCAGCTTAGCCGCAGCACAAGAGACCCAGTACTTC,CASSLAAAQETQYF
once,TRBJ2-5,TRBV27,-,TGTGCCAGCAGTTTAGCGGGACGGGCAGAGACCCAGTACTTC,CASSLAGRAETQYF
many,TRBJ1-1,TRBV7-9,-,TGTGCCAGCAGCCCAATTGGGCTGAACACTGAAGCTTTCTTT,CASSPIGLNTEAFF
once,TRBJ1-3,TRBV4-3,-,TGCGCCAGCAGCCAAGATCGGTCGGGGATCGGAAACTCCATGTATTTT,CASSQDRSGIGNSMYF
many,TRBJ1-5,TRBV5-8,-,TGTGCCAGCAGCTCGAATGCGGTGGGGGGGCTACCCCAGCATTTT,CASSSNAVGGLPQHF
-,TRBJ2-7,TRBV10-1,TRBD2,TGCGCCAGCAGTGAGTGGGGAGGGAGATACGAGCAGTACTTC,CASSEWGGRYEQYF
many,TRBJ2-5,TRBV19,-,TGTGCCAGTAGTCCAGGTCCGGGTGAGACCCAGTACTTC,CASSPGPGETQYF
-,TRBJ1-5,TRBV25-1,TRBD1,TGTGCCAGCAGCGGAGGCGGGACAGGCCATCAGTCCCAGCATTTT,CASSGGGTGHQSQHF
many,TRBJ1-1,TRBV19,-,TGTGCCAGTAGGGGATACAACAGGTTTGGGAACACTGAAGCTTTCTTT,CASRGYNRFGNTEAFF
-,TRBJ2-1,TRBV4-1,-,TGCGCCAGCAGCCAAGAGGGGATCCGATTTGAGCAGTTCTTC,CASSQEGIRFEQFF
-,TRBJ1-5,TRBV28,-,TGTGCCAGCAGTTCCCCGGTTCAGCCCCAGCATTTT,CASSSPVQPQHF
-,TRBJ2-3,TRBV7-2,-,TGTGCCAGCAGCTTGGGAGGGGGCGCAGATACGCAGTATTTT,CASSLGGGADTQYF
many,TRBJ2-7,TRBV5-1,-,TGCGCCAGCAGTATACCCCCCGGCGAGCAGTACTTC,CASSIPPGEQYF
-,TRBJ2-5,TRBV29-1,-,TGCAGCTCTCAAGGGGGTGGGGGGTTCCAAGAGGCCCAGTACTTC,CSSQGGGGFQEAQYF
many,TRBJ2-5,TRBV12-3/TRBV12-4,-,TGTGCCAGCAGTTTAGTCCTGGGAGTGGGGGAGACCCAGTACTTC,CASSLVLGVGETQYF
many,TRBJ1-2,TRBV12-3/TRBV12-4,-,TGTGCCAGCACCGAACCGGGACACTATGGCTACACCTTC,CASTEPGHYGYTF
-,TRBJ2-1,TRBV6-2/TRBV6-3,-,TGTGCCAGCAGTTACTCTCCATCCTATGAGCAGTTCTTC,CASSYSPSYEQFF
-,TRBJ2-7,TRBV7-3,TRBD2,TGCGCCAGCAGCGCCGATAGCGGGAGCGTTTACAATGAGAAGTACTTC,CASSADSGSVYNEKYF
few,TRBJ2-3,TRBV7-3,TRBD2,TGTGCCAGCAGCCCGCAACTAGCGGGGGGGGCAGATACGCAGTATTTT,CASSPQLAGGADTQYF
many,TRBJ2-3,TRBV7-2,TRBD2,TGTGCCAGCAGCTTATCACTAGCGGGGGGCACCTTCGGCACAGATACGCAGTATTTT,CASSLSLAGGTFGTDTQYF
-,TRBJ1-5,TRBV27,-,TGTGTTAGCAGTTTCACCCCGAGTGGAAAACCCCAGCATTTT,CVSSFTPSGKPQHF
many,TRBJ2-5,TRBV11-2,TRBD2,TGTGCCAGCAGCTTAACCGGGACTACAGTGACCCAGTACTTC,CASSLTGTTVTQYF
many,TRBJ1-5,TRBV18,-,TGTGCCAGCTCACCAGGGACCGATCAGCCCCAGCATTTT,CASSPGTDQPQHF
many,TRBJ1-2,TRBV29-1,TRBD1,TGCAGCGTTGAAGAGGACAGGGTGGATGGCTACACCTTC,CSVEEDRVDGYTF
many,TRBJ2-1,TRBV12-3/TRBV12-4,TRBD2,TGTGCCAGCAGTGGGACTAGCGAAAACTCCTACAATGAGCAGTTCTTC,CASSGTSENSYNEQFF
many,TRBJ2-5,TRBV20-1,-,TGCAGTGCTAGAGATATCGGTGCAAGGGCCCAGTACTTC,CSARDIGARAQYF
-,TRBJ1-3,TRBV7-6,-,TGTGCCAGTAGACTATCGATGGACCCGGGGGACACCATATATTTT,CASRLSMDPGDTIYF
-,TRBJ1-5,TRBV27,-,TGTGCCTGCAGTTTCGGCTGGAATCAGCCCCAGCATTTT,CACSFGWNQPQHF
many,TRBJ1-1,TRBV19,TRBD1,TGTGCCAGTCAGAACAGGGGGCTTTTCACTGAAGCTTTCTTT,CASQNRGLFTEAFF
-,TRBJ2-4,TRBV29-1,-,TGCAGCCCCGACCCCCGGGGAAATGAAGCCAAAAACATTCAGTACTTC,CSPDPRGNEAKNIQYF
many,TRBJ2-1,TRBV6-2/TRBV6-3,-,TGTGCCAGCAGACGGACGGATGAGCAGTTCTTC,CASRRTDEQFF
many,TRBJ2-7,TRBV27,-,TGTGCCAGCAGTTCCCCCGCGACAGGTCGATACGAGCAGTACTTC,CASSSPATGRYEQYF
-,TRBJ2-7,TRBV7-8,TRBD1,TGTGCCGGCACTTCGGGACAGGGGGTATACGAGCAGTACTTC,CAGTSGQGVYEQYF
many,TRBJ2-7,TRBV14,-,TGTGCCAGCAGCCGCGTTCACGGAAGCTACGAGCAGTACTTC,CASSRVHGSYEQYF
many,TRBJ2-7,TRBV5-1,-,TGCGCCAGTTCGGCCACGGAGTGGGGTTACGAGCAGTACTTC,CASSATEWGYEQYF
many,TRBJ2-3,TRBV11-2,-,TGTGCCAGCGGAGATACGCAGTATTTT,CASGDTQYF
many,TRBJ2-1,TRBV7-3,-,TGTGCCAGCAGCTTTTCGGGGGACTCCTACAATGAGCAGTTCTTC,CASSFSGDSYNEQFF
many,TRBJ2-3,TRBV7-3,-,TGTGCCAGCAGCTATTCGGCCGCGGGGAGGGATACGCAGTATTTT,CASSYSAAGRDTQYF
many,TRBJ2-5,TRBV3-1,-,TGTGCCAGCAGCACCGGGTCACAAGAGACCCAGTACTTC,CASSTGSQETQYF
-,TRBJ2-2,TRBV28,-,TGTGCCGCCAAACTTCGGGACACCGGGGAGCTGTTTTTT,CAAKLRDTGELFF
-,TRBJ2-2,TRBV3-1,TRBD1,TGTGCCAGCAGCCGAGACGGGACAGGTTTCCCCGGCGAGCTGTTTTTT,CASSRDGTGFPGELFF
many,TRBJ2-3,TRBV6-1,-,TGTGCCAGCAGTCCGGACGGCCAGGGCACAGATACGCAGTATTTT,CASSPDGQGTDTQYF